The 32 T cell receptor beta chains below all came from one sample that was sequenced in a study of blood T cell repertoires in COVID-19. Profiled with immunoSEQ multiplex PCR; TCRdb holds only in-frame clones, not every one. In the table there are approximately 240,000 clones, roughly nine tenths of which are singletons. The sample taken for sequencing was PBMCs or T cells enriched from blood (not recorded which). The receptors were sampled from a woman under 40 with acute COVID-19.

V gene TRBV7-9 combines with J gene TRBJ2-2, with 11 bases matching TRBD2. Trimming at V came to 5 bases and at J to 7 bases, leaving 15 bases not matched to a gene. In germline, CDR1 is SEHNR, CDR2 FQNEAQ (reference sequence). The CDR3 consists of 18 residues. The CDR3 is CASSHPTSGAKRGGELFF. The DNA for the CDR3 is TGTGCCAGCAGCCATCCGACTAGCGGGGCAAAGAGGGGCGGGGAGCTGTTTTTT.

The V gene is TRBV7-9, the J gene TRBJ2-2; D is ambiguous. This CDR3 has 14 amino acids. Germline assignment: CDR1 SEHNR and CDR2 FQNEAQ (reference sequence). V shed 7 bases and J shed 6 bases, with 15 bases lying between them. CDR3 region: CASNGPDFAGELFF. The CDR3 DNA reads TGTGCCAGCAACGGTCCAGACTTCGCCGGGGAGCTGTTTTTT.

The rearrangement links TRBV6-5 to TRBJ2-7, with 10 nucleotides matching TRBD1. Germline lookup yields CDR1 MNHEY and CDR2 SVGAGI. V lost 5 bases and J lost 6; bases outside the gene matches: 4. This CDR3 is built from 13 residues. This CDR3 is CASSPTGGFEQYF. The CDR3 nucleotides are TGTGCCAGCAGTCCGACAGGGGGCTTCGAGCAGTACTTC.

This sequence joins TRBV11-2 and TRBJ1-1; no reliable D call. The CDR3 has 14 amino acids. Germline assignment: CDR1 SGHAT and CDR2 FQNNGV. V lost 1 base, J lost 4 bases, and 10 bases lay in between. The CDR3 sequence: CASSLGGPGTEAFF. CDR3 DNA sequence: TGTGCCAGCAGCTTAGGCGGGCCGGGCACTGAAGCTTTCTTT.

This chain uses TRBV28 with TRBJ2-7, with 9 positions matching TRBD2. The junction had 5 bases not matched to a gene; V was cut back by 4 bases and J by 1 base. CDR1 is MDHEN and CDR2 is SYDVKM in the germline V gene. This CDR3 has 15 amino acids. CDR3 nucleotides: TGTGCCAGCAGTTCCCTAGCGGGACCATCCTACGAGCAGTACTTC. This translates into CASSSLAGPSYEQYF. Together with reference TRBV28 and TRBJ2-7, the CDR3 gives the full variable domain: DVKVTQSSRYLVKRTGEKVFLECVQDMDHENMFWYRQDPGLGLRLIYFSYDVKMKEKGDIPEGYSVSREKKERFSLILESASTNQTSMYLCASSSLAGPSYEQYFGPGTRLTVT.

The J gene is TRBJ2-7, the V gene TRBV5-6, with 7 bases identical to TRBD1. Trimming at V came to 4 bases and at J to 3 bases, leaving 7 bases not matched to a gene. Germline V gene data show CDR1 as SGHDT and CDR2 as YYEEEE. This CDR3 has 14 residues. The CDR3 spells CASSQYGQVYEQYF. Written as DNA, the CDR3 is TGTGCCAGCAGCCAATACGGACAGGTCTACGAGCAGTACTTC.

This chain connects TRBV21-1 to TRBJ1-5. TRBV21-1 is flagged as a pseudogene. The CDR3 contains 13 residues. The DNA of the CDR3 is TGTGCCAGCAGCAAACTAGCGGTAGAACCCCAGCATTTT. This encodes CASSKLAVEPQHF.

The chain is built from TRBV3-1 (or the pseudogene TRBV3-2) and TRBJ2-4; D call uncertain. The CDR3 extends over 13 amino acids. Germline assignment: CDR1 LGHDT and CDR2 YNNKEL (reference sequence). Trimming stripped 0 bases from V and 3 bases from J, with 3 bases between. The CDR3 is CASSQDGKNIQYF. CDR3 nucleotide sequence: TGTGCCAGCAGCCAAGACGGCAAAAACATTCAGTACTTC.

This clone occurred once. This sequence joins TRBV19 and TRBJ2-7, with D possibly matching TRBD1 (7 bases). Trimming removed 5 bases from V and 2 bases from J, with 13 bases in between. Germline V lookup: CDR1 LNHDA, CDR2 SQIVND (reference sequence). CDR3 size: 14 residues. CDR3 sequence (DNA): TGTGCCAGTAGTGGTGGAGGGGGCCCCTACGAGCAGTACTTC. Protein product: CASSGGGGPYEQYF.

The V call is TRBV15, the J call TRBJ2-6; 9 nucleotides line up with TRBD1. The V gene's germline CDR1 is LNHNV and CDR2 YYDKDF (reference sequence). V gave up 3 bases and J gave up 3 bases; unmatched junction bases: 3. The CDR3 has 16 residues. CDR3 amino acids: CATSRGDRDGANVLTF. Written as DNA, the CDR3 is TGTGCCACCAGCAGGGGGGACAGGGATGGGGCCAACGTCCTGACTTTC.

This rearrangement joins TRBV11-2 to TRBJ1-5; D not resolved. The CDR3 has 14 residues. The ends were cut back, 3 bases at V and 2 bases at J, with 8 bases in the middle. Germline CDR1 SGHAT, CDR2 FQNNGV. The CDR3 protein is CASSLSGGNQPQHF. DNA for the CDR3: TGTGCCAGCAGCTTGTCCGGGGGCAATCAGCCCCAGCATTTT.

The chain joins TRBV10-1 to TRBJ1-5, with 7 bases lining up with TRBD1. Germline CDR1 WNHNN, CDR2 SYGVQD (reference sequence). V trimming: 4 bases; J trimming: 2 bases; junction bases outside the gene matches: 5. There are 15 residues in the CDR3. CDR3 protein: CASSVWTGRNQPQHF. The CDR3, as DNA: TGCGCCAGCAGTGTGTGGACAGGACGCAATCAGCCCCAGCATTTT.

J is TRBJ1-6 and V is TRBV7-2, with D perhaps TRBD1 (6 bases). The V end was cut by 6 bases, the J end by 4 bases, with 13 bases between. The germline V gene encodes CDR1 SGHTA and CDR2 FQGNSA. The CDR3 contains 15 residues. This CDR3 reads CASSFDRTYNSPLHF. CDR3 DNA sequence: TGTGCCAGCAGTTTCGACAGGACTTATAATTCACCCCTCCACTTT.

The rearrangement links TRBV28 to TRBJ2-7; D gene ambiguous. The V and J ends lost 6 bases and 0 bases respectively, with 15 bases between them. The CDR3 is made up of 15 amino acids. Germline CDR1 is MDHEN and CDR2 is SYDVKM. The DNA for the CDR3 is TGTGCCAGCAGCCCTGACTTGACTCACTCCTACGAGCAGTACTTC. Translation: CASSPDLTHSYEQYF.

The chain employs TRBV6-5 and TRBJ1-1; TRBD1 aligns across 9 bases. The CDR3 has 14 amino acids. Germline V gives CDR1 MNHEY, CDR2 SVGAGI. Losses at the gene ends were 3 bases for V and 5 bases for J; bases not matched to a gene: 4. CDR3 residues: CASSYNRGRTEAFF. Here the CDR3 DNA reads TGTGCCAGCAGTTATAACAGGGGGCGGACTGAAGCTTTCTTT.

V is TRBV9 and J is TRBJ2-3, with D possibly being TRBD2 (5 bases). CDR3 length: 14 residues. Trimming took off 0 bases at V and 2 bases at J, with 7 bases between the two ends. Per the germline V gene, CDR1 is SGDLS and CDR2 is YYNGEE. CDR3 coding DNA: TGTGCCAGCAGCGTAGGAGGGCTCACAGATACGCAGTATTTT. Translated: CASSVGGLTDTQYF.

The CDR3 DNA follows: TGTGCCAGCAGCTTGTGGGGGGGTTGGCCCTCTGGGGCCAACGTCCTGACTTTC. Residues: CASSLWGGWPSGANVLTF. The chain recombines TRBV5-6 with TRBJ2-6; 7 nucleotides match TRBD2. This CDR3 has 18 amino acids. Germline V gene sequence: CDR1 SGHDT, CDR2 YYEEEE. J lost 0 bases, V lost 1 base, and 7 bases had no gene match.

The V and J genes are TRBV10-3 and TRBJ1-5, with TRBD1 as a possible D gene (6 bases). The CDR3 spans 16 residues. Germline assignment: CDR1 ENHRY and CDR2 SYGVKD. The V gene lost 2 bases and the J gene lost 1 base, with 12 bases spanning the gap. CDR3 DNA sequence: TGTGCCATCAGTGAGCGGACGGGGGGCAGCAATCAGCCCCAGCATTTT. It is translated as CAISERTGGSNQPQHF.

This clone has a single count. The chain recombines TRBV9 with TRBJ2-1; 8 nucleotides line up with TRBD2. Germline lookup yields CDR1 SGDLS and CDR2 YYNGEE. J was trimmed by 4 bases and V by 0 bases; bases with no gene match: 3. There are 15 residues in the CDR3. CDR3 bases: TGTGCCAGCAGCGTAGCCGGGGGGGGATACAATGAGCAGTTCTTC. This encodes CASSVAGGGYNEQFF.

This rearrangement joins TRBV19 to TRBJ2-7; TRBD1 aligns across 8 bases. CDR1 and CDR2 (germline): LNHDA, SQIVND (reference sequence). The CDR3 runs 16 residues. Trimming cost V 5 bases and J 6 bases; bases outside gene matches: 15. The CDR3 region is CASSHSSYRGLSEQYF. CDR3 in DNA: TGTGCCAGTAGTCATTCCTCATACAGGGGGTTAAGCGAGCAGTACTTC.

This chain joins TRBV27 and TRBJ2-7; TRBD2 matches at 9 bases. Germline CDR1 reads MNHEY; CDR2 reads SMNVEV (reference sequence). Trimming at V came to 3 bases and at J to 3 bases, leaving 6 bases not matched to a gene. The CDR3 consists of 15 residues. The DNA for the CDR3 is TGTGCCAGCAGTTTTAGCGGGAGTGGCAACTACGAGCAGTACTTC. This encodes CASSFSGSGNYEQYF.

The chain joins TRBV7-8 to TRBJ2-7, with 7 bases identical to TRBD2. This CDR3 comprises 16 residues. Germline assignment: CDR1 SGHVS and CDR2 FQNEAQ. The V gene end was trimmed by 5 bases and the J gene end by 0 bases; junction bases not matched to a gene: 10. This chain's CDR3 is CASSQRVGGGSYEQYF. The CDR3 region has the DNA TGTGCCAGCAGCCAGCGAGTGGGCGGGGGCTCCTACGAGCAGTACTTC.

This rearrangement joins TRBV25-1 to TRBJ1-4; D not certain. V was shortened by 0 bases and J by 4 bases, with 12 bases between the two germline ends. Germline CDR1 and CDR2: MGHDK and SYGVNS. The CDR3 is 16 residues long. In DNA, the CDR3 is TGTGCCAGCAGTGAATATTCGGCGGAGTTTAATGAAAAACTGTTTTTT. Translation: CASSEYSAEFNEKLFF. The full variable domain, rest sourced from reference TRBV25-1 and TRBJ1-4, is EADIYQTPRYLVIGTGKKITLECSQTMGHDKMYWYQQDPGMELHLIHYSYGVNSTEKGDLSSESTVSRIRTEHFPLTLESARPSHTSQYLCASSEYSAEFNEKLFFGSGTQLSVL.

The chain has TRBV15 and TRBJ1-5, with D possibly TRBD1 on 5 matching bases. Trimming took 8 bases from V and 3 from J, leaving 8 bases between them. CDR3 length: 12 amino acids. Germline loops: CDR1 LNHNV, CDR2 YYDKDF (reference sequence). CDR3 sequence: CATWGDNQPQHF. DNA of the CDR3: TGTGCCACCTGGGGGGACAATCAGCCCCAGCATTTT.

In nucleotides, the CDR3 is TGTGCCAGCAGCTTAGCTGGGCAGGGGGCGTGGGGCTATGGCTACACCTTC. Translated: CASSLAGQGAWGYGYTF. The rearrangement joins TRBV7-9 to TRBJ1-2; 8 bases map to TRBD1. The J segment lost 4 bases and the V segment lost 0 bases, leaving 10 bases of the junction unmatched. This CDR3 contains 17 residues. Germline V lookup: CDR1 SEHNR, CDR2 FQNEAQ (reference sequence).

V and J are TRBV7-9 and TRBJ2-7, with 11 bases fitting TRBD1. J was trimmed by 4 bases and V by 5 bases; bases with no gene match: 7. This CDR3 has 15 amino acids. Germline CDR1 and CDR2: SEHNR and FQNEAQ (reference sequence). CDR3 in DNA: TGTGCCAGCAGCGTCGGACAGGGGGCGCTTTACGAGCAGTACTTC. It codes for CASSVGQGALYEQYF.

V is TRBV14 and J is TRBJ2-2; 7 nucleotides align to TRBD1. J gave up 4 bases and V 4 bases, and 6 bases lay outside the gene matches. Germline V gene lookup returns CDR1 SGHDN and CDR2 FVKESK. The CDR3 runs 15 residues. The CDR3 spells CASSRQGWRTGELFF. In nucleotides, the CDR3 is TGTGCCAGCAGCCGACAGGGATGGCGCACCGGGGAGCTGTTTTTT.

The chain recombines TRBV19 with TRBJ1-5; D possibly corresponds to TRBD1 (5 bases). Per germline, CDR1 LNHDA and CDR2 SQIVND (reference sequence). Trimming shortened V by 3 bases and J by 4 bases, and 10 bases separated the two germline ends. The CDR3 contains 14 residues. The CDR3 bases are TGTGCCAGTAGTATTACGGCAGGGAATCAGCCCCAGCATTTT. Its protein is CASSITAGNQPQHF.

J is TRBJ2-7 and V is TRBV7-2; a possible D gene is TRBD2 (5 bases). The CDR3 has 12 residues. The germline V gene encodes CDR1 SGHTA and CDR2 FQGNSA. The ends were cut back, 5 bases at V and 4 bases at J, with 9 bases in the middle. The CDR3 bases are TGTGCCAGCAGCCTGACGGGGTACGAGCAGTACTTC. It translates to CASSLTGYEQYF.

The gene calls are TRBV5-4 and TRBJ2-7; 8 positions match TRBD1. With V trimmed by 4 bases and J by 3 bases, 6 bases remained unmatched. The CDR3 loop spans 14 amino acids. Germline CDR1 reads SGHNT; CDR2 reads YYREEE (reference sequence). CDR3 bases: TGTGCCAGCAGCCGGGACAGGTTATACTACGAGCAGTACTTC. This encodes CASSRDRLYYEQYF.

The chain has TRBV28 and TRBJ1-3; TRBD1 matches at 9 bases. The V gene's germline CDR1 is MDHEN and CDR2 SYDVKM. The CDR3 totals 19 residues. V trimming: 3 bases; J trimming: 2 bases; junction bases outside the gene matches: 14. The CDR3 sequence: CASSFSGQGRIIAGNTIYF. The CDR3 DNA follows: TGTGCCAGCAGTTTTTCGGGACAGGGAAGAATTATTGCTGGAAACACCATATATTTT. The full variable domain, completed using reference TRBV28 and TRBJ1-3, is DVKVTQSSRYLVKRTGEKVFLECVQDMDHENMFWYRQDPGLGLRLIYFSYDVKMKEKGDIPEGYSVSREKKERFSLILESASTNQTSMYLCASSFSGQGRIIAGNTIYFGEGSWLTVV.

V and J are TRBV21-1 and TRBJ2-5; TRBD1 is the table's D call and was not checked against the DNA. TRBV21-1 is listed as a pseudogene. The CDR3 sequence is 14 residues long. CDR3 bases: TGTGCCAGCAGCGAGAGGACAGGGTCGGAGACCCAGTACTTC. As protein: CASSERTGSETQYF.